What follows are 24 T cell receptor beta chains derived from one specimen sequenced in a study of vaccination and CD4 T cells after COVID-19. These TCRs' antigens remain unknown. Treatment described: approximately nine-day PBMC culture with coronavirus spike peptide pools or control peptides (ViraFEST assay). Sequencing of the DNA from cultured CD4+ T cells was carried out with the Oncomine TCR Beta short-read assay. Via MiXCR, TCRdb re-called the PCR reads, giving one row per CDR3 protein. The sample lists around 14,000 distinct CDR3 sequences, roughly half seen once, with roughly 13% in the top ten. Sequencing was performed on CD4+ T cells from blood, cultured in vitro. The receptor set was obtained from a human donor who had recovered from COVID-19.

The CDR3 loop reads CAISGDSPNYGYTF. As DNA, the CDR3 is TGTGCCATCAGCGGGGACAGCCCTAACTATGGCTACACCTTC. The V gene is TRBV10-3, the J gene TRBJ1-2; 7 bases align to TRBD1. The CDR3 contains 14 residues. The germline gives CDR1 ENHRY, CDR2 SYGVKD. Germline trimming cut 6 bases from V and 0 bases from J; bases unmatched to any gene: 4.

The rearrangement joins TRBV7-2 to TRBJ1-2; 8 positions match TRBD1. The CDR3 has 12 amino acids. J was trimmed by 8 bases and V by 3 bases; bases with no gene match: 2. Per the germline V gene, CDR1 is SGHTA and CDR2 is FQGNSA. This CDR3 reads CASSLTGDGYTF. Here the CDR3 DNA reads TGTGCCAGCAGCTTGACAGGGGACGGCTACACCTTC.

The chain links TRBV19 to TRBJ2-1; 7 bases agree with TRBD2. Germline V gene sequence: CDR1 LNHDA, CDR2 SQIVND (reference sequence). The CDR3 has 16 amino acids. The J segment lost 4 bases and the V segment lost 2 bases, leaving 8 bases of the junction unmatched. DNA for the CDR3: TGTGCCAGTAGTATATTGGGCGGGAGTAAATACAATGAGCAGTTCTTC. This codes for CASSILGGSKYNEQFF.

The V call is TRBV19, the J call TRBJ2-7; 10 nucleotides line up with TRBD1. V was clipped by 4 bases and J by 6 bases; unmatched bases: 12. The CDR3 sequence is 16 residues long. The germline V gene encodes CDR1 LNHDA and CDR2 SQIVND (reference sequence). The CDR3 nucleotides are TGTGCCAGTAGTACCCGACAGGGGGCGCGGTTCAGCGAGCAGTACTTC. Translated, it gives CASSTRQGARFSEQYF.

The J gene is TRBJ2-1, the V gene TRBV15; 8 bases line up with TRBD1. The V gene end was trimmed by 5 bases and the J gene end by 6 bases; junction bases not matched to a gene: 9. The CDR3 covers 15 residues. The germline V gene encodes CDR1 LNHNV and CDR2 YYDKDF (reference sequence). Written as DNA, the CDR3 is TGTGCCACCAGCCCGGGACAGGTACTGAGCAATGAGCAGTTCTTC. Translating gives CATSPGQVLSNEQFF. Combining the CDR3 with reference TRBV15 and TRBJ2-1 gives the whole variable domain DAMVIQNPRYQVTQFGKPVTLSCSQTLNHNVMYWYQQKSSQAPKLLFHYYDKDFNNEADTPDNFQSRRPNTSFCFLDIRSPGLGDTAMYLCATSPGQVLSNEQFFGPGTRLTVL.

The CDR3 loop reads CSATEQGALGAFF. The CDR3 DNA sequence: TGCAGTGCTACGGAACAGGGGGCCCTGGGAGCTTTCTTT. The gene calls are TRBV20-1 and TRBJ1-1; 9 bases map to TRBD1. The germline gives CDR1 DFQATT, CDR2 SNEGSKA (reference sequence). This CDR3 is 13 amino acids long. J gave up 10 bases and V 4 bases, and 10 bases lay outside the gene matches.

This clonotype was seen more than once but under ten times. The chain couples TRBV6-1 to TRBJ1-1, with D hard to call. Germline V gives CDR1 MNHNS, CDR2 SASEGT. V was pared by 7 bases and J by 6 bases, with 18 bases between. This CDR3 has 14 amino acids. CDR3 protein: CASKAEVGFSEAFF. The CDR3 nucleotides read TGTGCCAGCAAGGCCGAGGTGGGCTTCTCTGAAGCTTTCTTT.

The gene calls are TRBV5-1 and TRBJ1-6; unclear D gene. The CDR3 is made up of 16 amino acids. Trimming pared 0 bases from V and 0 bases from J, leaving 7 bases between. CDR1 is SGHRS, CDR2 YFSETQ, per germline. The CDR3 DNA sequence: TGCGCCAGCAGCTTGGACAGAAGCTCCTATAATTCACCCCTCCACTTT. Translating it yields CASSLDRSSYNSPLHF.

This clonotype was seen a few times. The genes are TRBV7-2 and TRBJ1-1, with unresolved D. Trimming removed 5 bases at V and 1 base at J, with 11 bases between. The CDR3 is made up of 14 amino acids. CDR1 is SGHTA and CDR2 is FQGNSA in the germline V gene. In DNA, the CDR3 is TGTGCCAGCAGCCTAACGAACCCGAACACTGAAGCTTTCTTT. It is translated as CASSLTNPNTEAFF.

The gene calls are TRBV6-1 and TRBJ1-2; 7 bases map to TRBD1. After removal of 6 bases from V and 2 bases from J, the junction contained 3 bases not matched to a gene. Germline-derived CDR1 and CDR2 are MNHNS and SASEGT. The CDR3 spans 13 residues. Here the CDR3 DNA reads TGTGCCAGCAGACCCAGGGGGAACTATGGCTACACCTTC. Encoded protein: CASRPRGNYGYTF.

The table lists this clonotype with a few counts. This chain uses TRBV7-8 with TRBJ1-2, with TRBD1 matching over 10 bases. This CDR3 spans 17 amino acids. Trimming at V came to 3 bases and at J to 5 bases, leaving 12 bases not matched to a gene. CDR1 is SGHVS and CDR2 is FQNEAQ in the germline V gene. The CDR3 DNA is TGTGCCAGCAGCTTGGGGGACAGGGGAGGTAGTATGTATGGCTACACCTTC. It yields the protein CASSLGDRGGSMYGYTF. The full variable domain, in which reference TRBV7-8 and TRBJ1-2 provide the parts outside the CDR3, is GAGVSQSPRYKVAKRGQDVALRCDPISGHVSLFWYQQALGQGPEFLTYFQNEAQLDKSGLPSDRFFAERPEGSVSTLKIQRTQQEDSAVYLCASSLGDRGGSMYGYTFGSGTRLTVV.

This clonotype has a handful of counts. This rearrangement joins TRBV11-3 to TRBJ2-2; 7 nucleotides match TRBD1. Germline assignment: CDR1 SGHNT and CDR2 YENEEA. This CDR3 comprises 15 residues. The junction had 6 bases not matched to a gene; V was cut back by 3 bases and J by 5 bases. CDR3 in amino acids: CASSLSAGGTGELFF. The CDR3 coding sequence is TGTGCCAGCAGCTTGAGTGCAGGGGGAACCGGGGAGCTGTTTTTT.

In its sample, this clonotype was seen once. The rearrangement links TRBV4-3 to TRBJ2-3, with TRBD2 matching 10 bases. J gave up 5 bases and V 4 bases, and 6 bases lay outside the gene matches. The CDR3 runs to 15 residues. CDR1 is LGHNA and CDR2 is YSLEER in the germline V gene. Here the CDR3 DNA reads TGCGCCAGCAGCCCGTCTAGCGGGGGCGGAGATACGCAGTATTTT. Translating it yields CASSPSSGGGDTQYF.

CDR3 sequence: CASSNGGAGDTEAFF. The CDR3 region has the DNA TGTGCCAGCAGCAACGGGGGGGCGGGGGATACTGAAGCTTTCTTT. The chain recombines TRBV6-1 with TRBJ1-1; D is perhaps TRBD1 (6 bases). There are 15 residues in the CDR3. The V end lost 6 bases, the J end lost 5 bases, and 19 bases lay between the germline ends. CDR1 MNHNS and CDR2 SASEGT come from the germline V gene.

This clonotype was counted a few times. The chain recombines TRBV20-1 with TRBJ2-7; a possible D gene is TRBD2 (6 bases). V was clipped by 1 base and J by 6 bases, with 13 bases between them. There are 13 residues in the CDR3. Germline CDR1 DFQATT, CDR2 SNEGSKA (reference sequence). As DNA, the CDR3 is TGCAGTGCTAGAGTCGCGGGGCTTCTCGAGCAGTACTTC. Protein: CSARVAGLLEQYF.

The J gene is TRBJ2-5, the V gene TRBV19, with a possible D match to TRBD2 (5 bases). Trimming shortened V by 6 bases and J by 4 bases, and 18 bases separated the two germline ends. The length of the CDR3 is 15 residues. Germline values: CDR1 LNHDA, CDR2 SQIVND (reference sequence). The CDR3 here is CASRNRGSQLETQYF. CDR3 nucleotide sequence: TGTGCCAGTAGAAACCGCGGGTCCCAGCTAGAGACCCAGTACTTC.

The chain has TRBV7-2 and TRBJ2-1, with 8 bases matching TRBD1. The V segment lost 4 bases and the J segment 0 bases; nucleotides outside the gene matches: 2. This CDR3 is built from 15 residues. The V gene's germline CDR1 is SGHTA and CDR2 FQGNSA. The CDR3, as DNA: TGTGCCAGCAGCTGGACAGGGAGCTCCTACAATGAGCAGTTCTTC. Its translation is CASSWTGSSYNEQFF.

The V and J genes are TRBV27 and TRBJ1-6; D call uncertain. V gave up 10 bases and J gave up 0 bases, with 10 bases separating them. CDR3 length: 14 amino acids. The germline CDR1 and CDR2 sequences are MNHEY and SMNVEV (reference sequence). CDR3 sequence reads: CATSDGSYNSPLHF. DNA for the CDR3: TGTGCCACCTCGGACGGCTCCTATAATTCACCCCTCCACTTT.

The V gene is TRBV7-8, the J gene TRBJ1-2; 8 bases align to TRBD1. The CDR3 consists of 14 residues. V trimming: 1 base; J trimming: 4 bases; junction bases outside the gene matches: 2. From germline, CDR1 is SGHVS and CDR2 FQNEAQ. CDR3 DNA sequence: TGTGCCAGCAGCTTAGGACAGGGGCCCTATGGCTACACCTTC. It codes for CASSLGQGPYGYTF. Filled out from reference TRBV7-8 and TRBJ1-2, the complete variable domain reads GAGVSQSPRYKVAKRGQDVALRCDPISGHVSLFWYQQALGQGPEFLTYFQNEAQLDKSGLPSDRFFAERPEGSVSTLKIQRTQQEDSAVYLCASSLGQGPYGYTFGSGTRLTVV.

This clonotype has only a few counts. The chain carries TRBV19 and TRBJ1-1; D gene ambiguous. V was shortened by 3 bases and J by 7 bases, with 9 bases between the two germline ends. The CDR3 is 12 amino acids. The germline gives CDR1 LNHDA, CDR2 SQIVND (reference sequence). The CDR3 reads CASSMAGREAFF. For the CDR3, the DNA is TGTGCCAGTAGTATGGCCGGGCGTGAAGCTTTCTTT.

Regarding this clonotype: Mismatch with germline at one junction end may stem from a read error. This chain connects TRBV12-3 or TRBV12-4 to TRBJ1-5, with TRBD1 matching over 7 bases. This CDR3 has 15 residues. CDR3 sequence: CASSPNHRGDQPRHF. The CDR3 DNA follows: TGTGCCAGCAGTCCCAACCACAGGGGTGATCAGCCCCGGCATTTT.

The chain combines TRBV7-2 with TRBJ1-1, with D possibly matching TRBD1 (5 bases). V dropped 5 bases and J dropped 1 base, with 8 bases sitting between them. The CDR3 sequence is 13 residues long. Germline assignment: CDR1 SGHTA and CDR2 FQGNSA. CDR3 sequence reads: CASSRGGNTEAFF. The CDR3 nucleotides read TGTGCCAGCAGCCGCGGGGGGAACACTGAAGCTTTCTTT. Drawing the rest from reference TRBV7-2 and TRBJ1-1, the complete variable domain is GAGVSQSPSNKVTEKGKDVELRCDPISGHTALYWYRQSLGQGLEFLIYFQGNSAPDKSGLPSDRFSAERTGGSVSTLTIQRTQQEDSAVYLCASSRGGNTEAFFGQGTRLTVV.

The V call is TRBV7-2, the J call TRBJ2-3; the D gene is possibly TRBD2 (5 bases). CDR3 length equals 16 residues. Germline V gene lookup returns CDR1 SGHTA and CDR2 FQGNSA. V was trimmed by 0 bases and J by 9 bases, leaving 19 bases between them. The CDR3 sequence is CASSLAGGRYKGTQYF. DNA for the CDR3: TGTGCCAGCAGCTTAGCGGGCGGGCGGTACAAAGGAACGCAGTATTTT.

This clonotype was seen only a few times. The chain recombines TRBV27 with TRBJ2-7; TRBD1 is a possible D gene (5 bases). The ends were cut back, 5 bases at V and 2 bases at J, with 13 bases in the middle. The CDR3 runs 14 residues. The V gene's germline CDR1 is MNHEY and CDR2 SMNVEV (reference sequence). The CDR3 region has the DNA TGTGCCAGCAGTCCTCCCGGACAAGCCTACGAGCAGTACTTC. This sequence encodes CASSPPGQAYEQYF.